These 15 T cell receptor beta chains originate from one sample sequenced in a study of radiotherapy plus CTLA-4 blockade in lung cancer. Repertoires were generated with immunoSEQ multiplex PCR, while TCRdb's copy carries only in-frame clones and drops some. This table holds roughly 93,000 clones, around 86% found once. The material sequenced was peripheral blood, taken from a patient treated with radiotherapy plus ipilimumab. These receptors came from a human donor with non-small cell lung cancer who had a partial response to radiotherapy plus ipilimumab.

The chain has TRBV28 and TRBJ1-5; D gene uncertain. V dropped 5 bases and J dropped 2 bases, with 7 bases sitting between them. The germline CDR1 and CDR2 sequences are MDHEN and SYDVKM. This CDR3 spans 13 amino acids. The CDR3, as DNA: TGTGCCAGCAGTGGGCTGGGCAATCAGCCCCAGCATTTT. Encoded protein: CASSGLGNQPQHF.

This sequence joins TRBV5-1 and TRBJ2-4; TRBD1 matches 9 bases. This CDR3 has 14 residues. With V trimmed by 4 bases and J by 5 bases, 4 bases remained unmatched. In germline, CDR1 is SGHRS, CDR2 YFSETQ. The CDR3 DNA sequence: TGCGCCAGCAGCATACAGGGGGCAGAAAACATTCAGTACTTC. Translation: CASSIQGAENIQYF.

The gene calls are TRBV5-1 and TRBJ2-7; 9 bases match TRBD1. Looked up from germline, CDR1 is SGHRS and CDR2 is YFSETQ. V shed 0 bases and J 2 bases; nucleotides not matched to a gene: 3. The CDR3 extends over 15 amino acids. The CDR3 bases are TGCGCCAGCAGCTTGGGTGGGACAGGGACCTACGAGCAGTACTTC. Translated: CASSLGGTGTYEQYF.

The J gene is TRBJ2-1, the V gene TRBV4-2; 16 bases map to TRBD2. The CDR3 covers 18 residues. V lost 3 bases and J lost 6; bases outside the gene matches: 8. The germline V gene encodes CDR1 LGHNA and CDR2 YNFKEQ. CDR3 bases: TGTGCCAGCAGCCATCCGGGACTAGCGGGGGGGGAAGGCAATGAGCAGTTCTTC. Translated, it gives CASSHPGLAGGEGNEQFF.

The chain has TRBV4-1 and TRBJ2-5; D ambiguous. The CDR3 is 14 amino acids. CDR1 and CDR2 from the germline V gene are MGHRA and YSYEKL. Trimming stripped 0 bases from V and 1 base from J, with 6 bases between. Written as DNA, the CDR3 is TGCGCCAGCAGCCAAGATCAGGTCCAAGAGACCCAGTACTTC. Protein product: CASSQDQVQETQYF.

V is TRBV28 and J is TRBJ2-4; D not resolved. Per germline, CDR1 MDHEN and CDR2 SYDVKM. V gave up 6 bases and J gave up 5 bases, with 5 bases separating them. This CDR3 is built from 11 residues. The DNA for the CDR3 is TGTGCCAGCAGACTGGAAAACATTCAGTACTTC. Protein: CASRLENIQYF.

The chain joins TRBV7-9 to TRBJ1-1; D unclear. V shed 3 bases and J shed 3 bases, with 11 bases lying between them. CDR1 is SEHNR, CDR2 FQNEAQ, per germline (reference sequence). The CDR3 spans 14 residues. CDR3: CASSLVSADTEAFF. The DNA for the CDR3 is TGTGCCAGCAGCTTGGTGTCCGCAGACACTGAAGCTTTCTTT. Together with reference TRBV7-9 and TRBJ1-1, the CDR3 gives the full variable domain: DTGVSQNPRHKITKRGQNVTFRCDPISEHNRLYWYRQTLGQGPEFLTYFQNEAQLEKSRLLSDRFSAERPKGSFSTLEIQRTEQGDSAMYLCASSLVSADTEAFFGQGTRLTVV.

This clone has only a few counts. The genes are TRBV2 and TRBJ1-1; possible D gene TRBD1, 6 bases. The V end lost 2 bases, the J end lost 5 bases, and 9 bases lay between the germline ends. The CDR3 has 13 amino acids. From germline, CDR1 is SNHLY and CDR2 FYNNEI. The DNA for the CDR3 is TGTGCCAGCAGTGAAACGCAGGGGACTGAAGCTTTCTTT. Its translation is CASSETQGTEAFF. The whole variable domain, filled in from reference TRBV2 and TRBJ1-1, reads EPEVTQTPSHQVTQMGQEVILRCVPISNHLYFYWYRQILGQKVEFLVSFYNNEISEKSEIFDDQFSVERPDGSNFTLKIRSTKLEDSAMYFCASSETQGTEAFFGQGTRLTVV.

The CDR3 DNA reads as TGTGCCAGTAGTTTCCGGACAGGGGACTACGAGCAGTACTTC. It codes for CASSFRTGDYEQYF. The gene calls are TRBV19 and TRBJ2-7; 9 positions match TRBD1. V shed 5 bases and J 3 bases; nucleotides not matched to a gene: 5. The length of the CDR3 is 14 residues. Germline V gives CDR1 LNHDA, CDR2 SQIVND (reference sequence).

A few counts support this clone. This sequence joins TRBV28 and TRBJ1-5; no reliable D call. CDR3 size: 14 residues. The V gene lost 5 bases and the J gene lost 2 bases, with 10 bases spanning the gap. CDR1 is MDHEN, CDR2 SYDVKM, per germline. In DNA form, the CDR3 reads TGTGCCAGCAGTAGCGGTCGGGGCAATCAGCCCCAGCATTTT. Protein sequence: CASSSGRGNQPQHF.

V gene TRBV25-1 combines with J gene TRBJ1-5; D unclear. The CDR3 has 14 residues. Germline CDR1 reads MGHDK; CDR2 reads SYGVNS. Trimming took off 2 bases at V and 6 bases at J, with 11 bases between the two ends. The CDR3 DNA sequence: TGTGCCAGCAGTGAAGGCGGAAGCGGTCAGCCCCAGCATTTT. Encoded protein: CASSEGGSGQPQHF.

The rearrangement joins TRBV18 to TRBJ2-5; D is ambiguous. The V gene's germline CDR1 is KGHSH and CDR2 LQKENI. The CDR3 extends over 14 amino acids. Trimming cost V 3 bases and J 1 base, with 9 bases left between them. In nucleotides, the CDR3 is TGTGCCAGCTCACCGGAGAGCCTCCAAGAGACCCAGTACTTC. It specifies CASSPESLQETQYF.

This clone came up a few times. The chain has TRBV7-8 and TRBJ2-4; 7 bases are shared with TRBD2. J gave up 4 bases and V 10 bases, and 4 bases lay outside the gene matches. CDR1 and CDR2 from the germline V gene are SGHVS and FQNEAQ. This CDR3 comprises 12 residues. The CDR3: CATGGPKNIQYF. CDR3 sequence (DNA): TGTGCCACGGGGGGTCCAAAAAACATTCAGTACTTC.

The CDR3, as DNA: TGTGCCAGCAGTGTCGACGGCGAGGCTACTGAAGCTTTCTTT. Translated, it gives CASSVDGEATEAFF. The chain has TRBV2 and TRBJ1-1; D is uncertain. The CDR3 has 14 amino acids. Germline assignment: CDR1 SNHLY and CDR2 FYNNEI. Trimming left V 4 bases short and J 5 bases short, with 14 bases between. The full variable domain, with the rest looked up from reference TRBV2 and TRBJ1-1, is EPEVTQTPSHQVTQMGQEVILRCVPISNHLYFYWYRQILGQKVEFLVSFYNNEISEKSEIFDDQFSVERPDGSNFTLKIRSTKLEDSAMYFCASSVDGEATEAFFGQGTRLTVV.

Concerning this clone itself: Other nucleotide sequences from this sample produce the same CDR3. The J gene is TRBJ1-2, the V gene TRBV5-1; 9 bases map to TRBD1. The ends lost 2 bases at V and 3 bases at J; junction bases unmatched: 2. CDR3 length: 14 residues. Per germline, CDR1 SGHRS and CDR2 YFSETQ. CDR3 nucleotides: TGCGCCAGCAGCTTACAGGGGGCAGACTATGGCTACACCTTC. Protein: CASSLQGADYGYTF.